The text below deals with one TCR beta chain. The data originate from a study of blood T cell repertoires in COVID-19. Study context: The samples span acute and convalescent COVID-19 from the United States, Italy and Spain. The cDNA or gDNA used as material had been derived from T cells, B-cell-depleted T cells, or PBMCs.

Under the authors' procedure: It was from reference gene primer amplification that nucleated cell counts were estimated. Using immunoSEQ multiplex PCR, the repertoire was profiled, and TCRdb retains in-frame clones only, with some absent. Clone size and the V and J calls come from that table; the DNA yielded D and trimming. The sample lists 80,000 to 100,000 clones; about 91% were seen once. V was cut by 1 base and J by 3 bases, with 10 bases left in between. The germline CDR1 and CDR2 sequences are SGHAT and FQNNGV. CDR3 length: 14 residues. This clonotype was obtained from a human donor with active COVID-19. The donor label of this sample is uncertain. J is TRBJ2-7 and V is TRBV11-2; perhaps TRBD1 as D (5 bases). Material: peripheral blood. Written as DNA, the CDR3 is TGTGCCAGCAGCTTAGGGGCCCAGGGCTACGAGCAGTACTTC. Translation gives CASSLGAQGYEQYF. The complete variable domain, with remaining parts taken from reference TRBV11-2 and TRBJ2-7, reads EAGVAQSPRYKIIEKRQSVAFWCNPISGHATLYWYQQILGQGPKLLIQFQNNGVVDDSQLPKDRFSAERLKGVDSTLKIQPAKLEDSAVYLCASSLGAQGYEQYFGPGTRLTVT.